This record covers a single T cell receptor beta chain. The target antigen is unknown. Trimming took off 2 bases at V and 7 bases at J, with 19 bases between the two ends. CDR3 length equals 17 residues. This sample is drawn from a study of T cell responses to AZD1222 COVID-19 vaccine. Whole-study findings and limits: As reported, nearly half of all spike-specific TCRs target variant regions that are unmutated. Mostly white British, mostly female donors; authors suggested clonal diversity may be underestimated.

The method was immunoSEQ multiplex PCR; TCRdb's version includes in-frame clones alone and lacks a portion of them. The data show about 110,000 clones, about 90% seen once. The chain uses TRBV5-3 and TRBJ1-6; D gene unclear. TRBV5-3 is given ORF status, its function remaining uncertain. The clonotype originates from an adult in good health. The starting material was peripheral blood, obtained on day 0 of AZD1222 vaccination. CDR3 region: CARSLFGRRTENSPLHF. The CDR3 DNA reads TGTGCCAGAAGCTTATTTGGAAGGAGAACCGAAAATTCACCCCTCCACTTT.